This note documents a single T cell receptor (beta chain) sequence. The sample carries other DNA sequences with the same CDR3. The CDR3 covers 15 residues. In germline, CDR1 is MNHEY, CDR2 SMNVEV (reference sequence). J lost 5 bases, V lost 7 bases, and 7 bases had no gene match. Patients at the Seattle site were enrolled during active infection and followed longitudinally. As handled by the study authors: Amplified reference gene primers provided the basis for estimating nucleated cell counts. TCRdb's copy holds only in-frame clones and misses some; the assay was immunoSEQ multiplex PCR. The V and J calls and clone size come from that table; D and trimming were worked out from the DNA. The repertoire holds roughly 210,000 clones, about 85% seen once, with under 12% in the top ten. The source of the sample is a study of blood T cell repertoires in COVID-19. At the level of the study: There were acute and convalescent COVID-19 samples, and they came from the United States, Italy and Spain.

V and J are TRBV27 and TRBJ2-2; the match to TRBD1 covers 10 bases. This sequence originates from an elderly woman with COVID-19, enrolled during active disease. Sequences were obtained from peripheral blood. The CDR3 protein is CASTPGTGVTGELFF. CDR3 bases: TGTGCCAGCACCCCCGGGACAGGGGTTACCGGGGAGCTGTTTTTT.